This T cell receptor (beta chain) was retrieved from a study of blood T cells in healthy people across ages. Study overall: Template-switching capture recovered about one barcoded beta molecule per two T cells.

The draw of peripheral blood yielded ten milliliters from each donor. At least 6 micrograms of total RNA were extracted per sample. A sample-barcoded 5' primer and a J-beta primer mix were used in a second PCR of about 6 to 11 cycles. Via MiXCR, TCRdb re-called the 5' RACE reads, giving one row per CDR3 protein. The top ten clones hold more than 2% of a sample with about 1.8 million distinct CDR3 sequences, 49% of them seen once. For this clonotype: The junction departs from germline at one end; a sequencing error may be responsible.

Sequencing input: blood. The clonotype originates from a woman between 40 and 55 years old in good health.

The DNA for the CDR3 is TGTGCCAGCTGCTTAAGCGGCCAGCCCCTTTGGAATGAGCAGTTCTTC. Translated: CASCLSGQPLWNEQFF. The chain uses TRBV7-6 and TRBJ2-1, with D perhaps TRBD2 (5 bases). This CDR3 is built from 16 residues. Per germline, CDR1 SGHVS and CDR2 FNYEAQ.